The T cell receptor (beta chain) described here comes from a study of cytomegalovirus exposure and HLA in healthy donors. Points from the study as a whole: In an earlier analysis, most TCR beta V segments were productive about 87% or about 30% of the time. The classifier, whose performance was assessed in both the original and validation cohorts, reportedly diagnosed cytomegalovirus status with high specificity and sensitivity.

CDR1 and CDR2 (germline): MNHEY, SMNVEV (reference sequence). This CDR3 region has 15 residues. Trimming removed 7 bases from V and 4 bases from J, with 16 bases in between. This clone was counted a few times. What it recognizes is unknown. Primers included in the PCR were 60 Vbeta and 13 Jbeta primers. Using immunoSEQ multiplex PCR, the repertoire was profiled, and TCRdb retains in-frame clones only, with some absent. The sample records some 130,000 clones, 65% to 80% being singletons. The sequencing input was PBMCs. This sequence originates from a male donor in good health and CMV-seropositive. V and J are TRBV27 and TRBJ2-2; possible D gene TRBD1, 6 bases. Written as DNA, the CDR3 is TGTGCCAGCAACCCAGGGGTATTAGGCACCGGGGAGCTGTTTTTT. It codes for CASNPGVLGTGELFF.